This is a list of T cell receptor beta chains from one sample in a study of identical twins. MiXCR, applied by TCRdb to the 5' RACE reads, yields one record per CDR3 protein. The repertoire includes roughly 1,500,000 distinct CDR3 sequences, under 35% of them detected once, and over 0.25% sits in the top ten. The sequenced material came from cord blood. Receptors were obtained from a newborn girl in good health. Each CDR3 is given with its conserved first and last residue. The order of the fields is V gene, D gene, clone size, CDR3 length, J gene, CDR3 protein, CDR3 DNA. A D gene is named only where the DNA matches it firmly. Size is stated for part of the rows, as once, few or many counts, or as a class when the clone is expanded.

V gene: TRBV25-1
D gene: TRBD2
clone size: -
CDR3 length: 15
J gene: TRBJ2-5
CDR3 protein: CASSDSAGGGETQYF
CDR3 DNA: TGTGCCAGCAGTGATTCGGCGGGGGGAGGAGAGACCCAGTACTTC

V gene: TRBV2
D gene: -
clone size: few
CDR3 length: 12
J gene: TRBJ2-1
CDR3 protein: CASVGSYNEQFF
CDR3 DNA: TGTGCCAGCGTAGGGTCCTACAATGAGCAGTTCTTC

V gene: TRBV27
D gene: TRBD1
clone size: -
CDR3 length: 15
J gene: TRBJ1-4
CDR3 protein: CASSLSQGANEKLFF
CDR3 DNA: TGTGCCAGCAGCTTGTCACAGGGGGCAAATGAAAAACTGTTTTTT

V gene: TRBV20-1
D gene: TRBD2
clone size: -
CDR3 length: 14
J gene: TRBJ2-7
CDR3 protein: CSAPLAGGQETQCF
CDR3 DNA: TGCAGTGCTCCCTTAGCGGGAGGCCAAGAGACCCAGTGCTTC

V gene: TRBV3-1
D gene: TRBD1
clone size: -
CDR3 length: 14
J gene: TRBJ1-2
CDR3 protein: CASSPHRDRYGYTF
CDR3 DNA: TGTGCCAGCAGCCCCCACCGGGACAGATATGGCTACACTTTC

V gene: TRBV24-1
D gene: TRBD1
clone size: -
CDR3 length: 16
J gene: TRBJ2-1
CDR3 protein: CATSDDGTGTNNEQFF
CDR3 DNA: TGTGCCACCAGTGATGATGGGACAGGGACGAACAATGAGCAGTTCTTC

V gene: TRBV28
D gene: -
clone size: few
CDR3 length: 14
J gene: TRBJ2-1
CDR3 protein: CASSLPAWTNEQFF
CDR3 DNA: TGTGCCAGCAGTTTACCCGCCTGGACCAATGAGCAGTTCTTC

V gene: TRBV20-1
D gene: -
clone size: -
CDR3 length: 15
J gene: TRBJ2-7
CDR3 protein: CSARDPGVFLYEQYF
CDR3 DNA: TGCAGTGCTAGAGATCCCGGGGTATTCCTCTACGAGCAGTACTTC

V gene: TRBV6-5
D gene: TRBD1
clone size: few
CDR3 length: 14
J gene: TRBJ1-2
CDR3 protein: CASSYSDRDYGYTF
CDR3 DNA: TGTGCCAGCAGTTACTCCGACAGGGACTATGGCTACACCTTC

V gene: TRBV6-2/TRBV6-3
D gene: -
clone size: few
CDR3 length: 14
J gene: TRBJ1-5
CDR3 protein: CASRDLHSNQPQHF
CDR3 DNA: TGTGCCAGCAGGGATCTGCATAGCAATCAGCCCCAGCATTTT

V gene: TRBV20-1
D gene: -
clone size: -
CDR3 length: 16
J gene: TRBJ1-6
CDR3 protein: CSATRQTSSYNSPLHF
CDR3 DNA: TGCAGTGCAACTCGACAGACGAGCTCCTATAATTCACCCCTCCACTTT

V gene: TRBV28
D gene: -
clone size: -
CDR3 length: 12
J gene: TRBJ2-1
CDR3 protein: CASRTSINEQFF
CDR3 DNA: TGTGCCAGCAGGACTAGTATTAATGAGCAGTTCTTC

V gene: TRBV5-1
D gene: -
clone size: few
CDR3 length: 13
J gene: TRBJ2-3
CDR3 protein: CASSLGYRDTQYF
CDR3 DNA: TGCGCCAGCAGCTTGGGTTACAGGGATACGCAGTATTTT

V gene: TRBV29-1
D gene: -
clone size: few
CDR3 length: 14
J gene: TRBJ1-2
CDR3 protein: CSTLGGEGNYGYTF
CDR3 DNA: TGCAGCACCCTGGGAGGGGAGGGTAACTATGGCTACACCTTC

V gene: TRBV5-1
D gene: -
clone size: few
CDR3 length: 13
J gene: TRBJ1-2
CDR3 protein: CASSSTFNYGYTF
CDR3 DNA: TGCGCCAGCAGCTCTACTTTTAACTATGGCTACACCTTC

V gene: TRBV24-1
D gene: -
clone size: -
CDR3 length: 16
J gene: TRBJ2-7
CDR3 protein: CATSDMTRSNYNEQYF
CDR3 DNA: TGTGCCACCAGTGACATGACTAGGAGTAACTACAATGAGCAGTACTTC

V gene: TRBV14
D gene: TRBD1
clone size: few
CDR3 length: 15
J gene: TRBJ1-2
CDR3 protein: CASSQDNRTGHGYTF
CDR3 DNA: TGTGCCAGCAGCCAAGATAACAGGACAGGGCATGGCTACACCTTC

V gene: TRBV12-3/TRBV12-4
D gene: TRBD1
clone size: -
CDR3 length: 15
J gene: TRBJ1-5
CDR3 protein: CASRPRGLGNQPQHF
CDR3 DNA: TGTGCCAGCAGACCCAGGGGGCTGGGCAATCAGCCCCAGCATTTT

V gene: TRBV4-1
D gene: -
clone size: -
CDR3 length: 16
J gene: TRBJ2-1
CDR3 protein: CASSRGGRSPYNEQFF
CDR3 DNA: TGCGCCAGCAGCCGAGGGGGGCGGAGCCCCTACAATGAGCAGTTCTTC

V gene: TRBV9
D gene: TRBD2
clone size: -
CDR3 length: 16
J gene: TRBJ2-1
CDR3 protein: CASSVEFWRGDNEQFF
CDR3 DNA: TGCGCCAGCAGCGTAGAGTTCTGGCGGGGGGACAATGAGCAGTTCTTC

V gene: TRBV11-2
D gene: -
clone size: -
CDR3 length: 18
J gene: TRBJ2-5
CDR3 protein: CASSLDTHREQYQETQYF
CDR3 DNA: TGTGCCAGCAGCTTAGACACCCACAGAGAACAGTACCAAGAGACCCAGTACTTC

V gene: TRBV14
D gene: TRBD1
clone size: -
CDR3 length: 16
J gene: TRBJ2-5
CDR3 protein: CASNQDPGQGRDTQYF
CDR3 DNA: TGTGCCAGCAACCAAGATCCTGGACAGGGACGGGACACGCAGTACTTC

V gene: TRBV30
D gene: -
clone size: few
CDR3 length: 13
J gene: TRBJ1-2
CDR3 protein: CAWSVGDLYGYTF
CDR3 DNA: TGTGCCTGGAGTGTGGGGGATCTCTATGGCTACACCTTC

V gene: TRBV7-7
D gene: -
clone size: many
CDR3 length: 14
J gene: TRBJ2-7
CDR3 protein: CASSLGPQDYEQYF
CDR3 DNA: TGTGCTAGCAGCTTAGGTCCCCAAGACTACGAGCAGTACTTC

V gene: TRBV7-2
D gene: TRBD2
clone size: -
CDR3 length: 17
J gene: TRBJ2-5
CDR3 protein: CASSSPRLRLAGETQYF
CDR3 DNA: TGTGCCAGCAGCTCCCCTCGACTAAGACTAGCGGGGGAGACCCAGTACTTC

V gene: TRBV10-3
D gene: -
clone size: once
CDR3 length: 14
J gene: TRBJ1-6
CDR3 protein: CAISESNGPSPLHF
CDR3 DNA: TGTGCCATCAGTGAGTCGAATGGGCCTTCACCCCTCCACTTT

V gene: TRBV29-1
D gene: -
clone size: few
CDR3 length: 12
J gene: TRBJ2-2
CDR3 protein: CSVDRATGELFF
CDR3 DNA: TGCAGCGTTGACAGGGCCACCGGGGAGCTGTTTTTT

V gene: TRBV9
D gene: TRBD1
clone size: -
CDR3 length: 14
J gene: TRBJ1-1
CDR3 protein: CASTPTGASTEAFF
CDR3 DNA: TGTGCCAGCACGCCGACAGGGGCGAGCACTGAAGCTTTCTTT

V gene: TRBV7-8
D gene: -
clone size: -
CDR3 length: 16
J gene: TRBJ1-6
CDR3 protein: CASSLATGGAGSPLHF
CDR3 DNA: TGTGCCAGCAGCTTAGCTACCGGGGGGGCAGGGTCACCCCTCCACTTT

V gene: TRBV4-2
D gene: -
clone size: -
CDR3 length: 14
J gene: TRBJ1-2
CDR3 protein: CASSQASGRRGYTF
CDR3 DNA: TGTGCCAGCAGCCAAGCTTCGGGTAGGAGGGGCTACACCTTC

V gene: TRBV29-1
D gene: TRBD1
clone size: many
CDR3 length: 13
J gene: TRBJ2-1
CDR3 protein: CSVGDRGYNEQFF
CDR3 DNA: TGCAGCGTTGGGGACAGGGGCTACAATGAGCAGTTCTTC

V gene: TRBV20-1
D gene: -
clone size: -
CDR3 length: 17
J gene: TRBJ1-2
CDR3 protein: CSARDLGFRGSNYGYTF
CDR3 DNA: TGCAGTGCTAGAGATCTGGGTTTCCGGGGCTCGAACTATGGCTACACCTTC

V gene: TRBV14
D gene: -
clone size: -
CDR3 length: 15
J gene: TRBJ1-2
CDR3 protein: CASSQDLGGWYGCTF
CDR3 DNA: TGTGCCAGCAGCCAAGATTTGGGAGGCTGGTATGGCTGCACCTTC

V gene: TRBV20-1
D gene: -
clone size: few
CDR3 length: 11
J gene: TRBJ2-3
CDR3 protein: CSAARQDTQYF
CDR3 DNA: TGCAGTGCCGCTCGGCAGGATACGCAGTATTTT

V gene: TRBV4-1
D gene: -
clone size: -
CDR3 length: 16
J gene: TRBJ2-7
CDR3 protein: CASSQDPLASYNEQYF
CDR3 DNA: TGCGCCAGCAGCCAAGATCCCCTAGCGAGCTACAATGAGCAGTACTTC

V gene: TRBV28
D gene: TRBD1
clone size: -
CDR3 length: 16
J gene: TRBJ2-7
CDR3 protein: CASSSPPRDRDYEQYF
CDR3 DNA: TGTGCCAGCAGCAGTCCCCCCCGGGACAGGGACTACGAGCAGTACTTC

V gene: TRBV10-3
D gene: -
clone size: -
CDR3 length: 14
J gene: TRBJ2-7
CDR3 protein: CAISESGSLYEQYF
CDR3 DNA: TGTGCCATCAGTGAGTCGGGCAGTCTCTACGAGCAGTACTTC

V gene: TRBV7-6
D gene: TRBD1
clone size: few
CDR3 length: 14
J gene: TRBJ2-5
CDR3 protein: CASLRGGHQETQYF
CDR3 DNA: TGTGCCAGCCTCAGAGGGGGCCACCAAGAGACCCAGTACTTC

V gene: TRBV7-9
D gene: -
clone size: -
CDR3 length: 14
J gene: TRBJ1-2
CDR3 protein: CASSLAGFLYGYTF
CDR3 DNA: TGTGCCAGCAGCTTAGCCGGGTTCCTTTATGGCTACACCTTC

V gene: TRBV20-1
D gene: -
clone size: few
CDR3 length: 13
J gene: TRBJ1-2
CDR3 protein: CSARGFLEGGYTF
CDR3 DNA: TGCAGTGCTAGAGGGTTTCTGGAGGGGGGCTACACCTTC

V gene: TRBV7-9
D gene: -
clone size: -
CDR3 length: 15
J gene: TRBJ1-6
CDR3 protein: CASSLADLLASPLHF
CDR3 DNA: TGTGCCAGCAGCTTAGCAGACCTATTGGCTTCACCCCTCCACTTT

V gene: TRBV12-3/TRBV12-4
D gene: -
clone size: -
CDR3 length: 15
J gene: TRBJ2-1
CDR3 protein: CASSLSGPGSNEQFF
CDR3 DNA: TGTGCCAGCAGTTTGTCGGGGCCGGGCAGCAATGAGCAGTTCTTC

V gene: TRBV25-1
D gene: TRBD1
clone size: -
CDR3 length: 17
J gene: TRBJ2-1
CDR3 protein: CASSEPEVRGPFHEQFF
CDR3 DNA: TGTGCCAGCAGTGAACCCGAGGTGAGGGGGCCATTCCATGAGCAGTTCTTC

V gene: TRBV12-5
D gene: -
clone size: -
CDR3 length: 14
J gene: TRBJ2-3
CDR3 protein: CASGLGQGGDTQYF
CDR3 DNA: TGTGCTAGTGGTTTGGGGCAGGGTGGAGATACGCAGTATTTT